This is a list of T cell receptor beta chains from one sample in a study of T cell repertoires in cytomegalovirus infection. Each CDR3 protein is one row after TCRdb ran MiXCR on the reads. The sample lists some 320,000 distinct CDR3 sequences; about 27% were seen once. For these TCRs, the target antigens are not known. The sample consisted of cultured PBMCs, taken from culture after CMV antigen stimulation. Receptors originate from a human donor in good health (CMV status not recorded). Some clones in this sample may be carry-over from other donors' samples. CDR3s leave out the opening cysteine and the closing phenylalanine or tryptophan. The order of the fields is V gene, J gene, CDR3 protein.

V gene: TRBV12-3/TRBV12-4
J gene: TRBJ2-3
CDR3 protein: ASSPSTGTSGRADTQY

V gene: TRBV2
J gene: TRBJ2-7
CDR3 protein: ASSERTGGYVEQY

V gene: TRBV20-1
J gene: TRBJ2-5
CDR3 protein: SARDLFPPETQY

V gene: TRBV5-4
J gene: TRBJ1-3
CDR3 protein: ASSSGERTGNTIY

V gene: TRBV10-3
J gene: TRBJ2-5
CDR3 protein: AISEEQGLAQETQY

V gene: TRBV6-5
J gene: TRBJ2-5
CDR3 protein: ASSAQRQSMTQY

V gene: TRBV20-1
J gene: TRBJ2-1
CDR3 protein: SARALGLSRYNEQF

V gene: TRBV12-3/TRBV12-4
J gene: TRBJ2-7
CDR3 protein: ASSPRRAYEQY

V gene: TRBV28
J gene: TRBJ2-2
CDR3 protein: ASSSAGEGTGELF

V gene: TRBV7-9
J gene: TRBJ2-1
CDR3 protein: ASSQTLAARDEQF

V gene: TRBV5-5
J gene: TRBJ2-7
CDR3 protein: ASSLPTDRGTYEQY

V gene: TRBV12-3/TRBV12-4
J gene: TRBJ2-5
CDR3 protein: ASRPQGGLIGETQY

V gene: TRBV19
J gene: TRBJ2-3
CDR3 protein: ASSIPDSYTDTQY

V gene: TRBV4-1
J gene: TRBJ1-5
CDR3 protein: ASSQDNNQPQH

V gene: TRBV4-1
J gene: TRBJ1-2
CDR3 protein: ASSQASDRAYGYT

V gene: TRBV7-6
J gene: TRBJ2-3
CDR3 protein: ASSLENTDTQY

V gene: TRBV6-5
J gene: TRBJ2-1
CDR3 protein: ASSFSSGGWNEQF

V gene: TRBV29-1
J gene: TRBJ1-2
CDR3 protein: SVGGQGKLSANYGYT

V gene: TRBV19
J gene: TRBJ1-5
CDR3 protein: ASSGDRSLYSNQPQH

V gene: TRBV5-1
J gene: TRBJ1-2
CDR3 protein: ASSLDVGYGYT

V gene: TRBV12-5
J gene: TRBJ2-1
CDR3 protein: ASGSRGGGSYNEQF

V gene: TRBV4-1
J gene: TRBJ2-1
CDR3 protein: ASSPGTSAVRAYNEQF

V gene: TRBV20-1
J gene: TRBJ2-7
CDR3 protein: SARFRGSPYEQY

V gene: TRBV19
J gene: TRBJ1-1
CDR3 protein: ASSIRTVSPRDTEAF

V gene: TRBV6-2/TRBV6-3
J gene: TRBJ2-3
CDR3 protein: ASTDGTDTQY

V gene: TRBV6-5
J gene: TRBJ1-4
CDR3 protein: ASSEVWDSLRYLF

V gene: TRBV28
J gene: TRBJ2-5
CDR3 protein: ASSLLARVRETQY